One T cell receptor beta chain is described in this entry. Its specificity is unknown. From CD4+ cells came CD45RA+ naive and CD45RA-negative memory subsets. The genomic DNA of each subset was split evenly across several immunoSEQ plates. The data were produced by immunoSEQ multiplex PCR, yet TCRdb's version contains in-frame clones alone and is incomplete. There are some 1,400,000 clones in the sample; roughly 96% occur only once, and 1% to 1.5% lies in the top ten. The source of the sample is a study of shared clonotypes between healthy human individuals. Looked up from germline, CDR1 is MDHEN and CDR2 is SYDVKM. V lost 3 bases and J lost 1, with 15 bases in between. CDR3 size: 16 residues. Notes on the study in general: Enrolling few donors narrowed the genetic and exposure-history diversity that was represented.

Sequencing input: naive CD4+ T cells sorted from blood. Noted subset: CD45RA+ positively selected. This chain joins TRBV28 and TRBJ1-1, with D unresolved. The clonotype was recovered from a man aged 30 to 45 in good health. The CDR3 sequence: CASSFFTFSGNTEAFF. The CDR3 DNA follows: TGTGCCAGCAGTTTTTTCACCTTCAGCGGGAACACTGAAGCTTTCTTT.